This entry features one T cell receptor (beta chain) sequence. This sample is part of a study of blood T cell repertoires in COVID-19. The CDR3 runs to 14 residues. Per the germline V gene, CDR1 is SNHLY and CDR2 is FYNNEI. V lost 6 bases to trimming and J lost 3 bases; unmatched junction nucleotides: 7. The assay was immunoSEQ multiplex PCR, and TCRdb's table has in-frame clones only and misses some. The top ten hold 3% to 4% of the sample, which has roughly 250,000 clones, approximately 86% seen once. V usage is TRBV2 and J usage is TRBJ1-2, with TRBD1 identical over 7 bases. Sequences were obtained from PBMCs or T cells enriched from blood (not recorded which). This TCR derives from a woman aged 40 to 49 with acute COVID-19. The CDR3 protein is CASRQGNLYYGYTF. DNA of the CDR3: TGTGCCAGCAGACAGGGGAACCTTTACTATGGCTACACCTTC.